This T cell receptor (beta chain) was profiled in a study of blood T cells in healthy people across ages. Alongside a J-beta primer mix, a sample-barcoded 5' primer served in a second PCR lasting about 7 to 12 cycles. Each sample yielded at least 3 million CDR3-containing paired-end reads. TCRdb re-derived calls from the 5' RACE reads in MiXCR, one entry per CDR3 protein. The sample includes approximately 600,000 distinct CDR3 sequences, roughly 53% of them seen just once. Input material: blood. The origin of this receptor is a man aged 60-69 years in good health.

The CDR3 bases are TGTGCCAGCAGCATAACCGGGACAGGGGGTTGGCAGCCCCAGCATTTT. As protein: CASSITGTGGWQPQHF. The rearrangement uses TRBV7-2 and TRBJ1-5, with 11 bases that match TRBD1. V was pared by 5 bases and J by 7 bases, with 10 bases of the junction left unmatched. This CDR3 comprises 16 residues. Germline lookup yields CDR1 SGHTA and CDR2 FQGNSA. The full variable domain, with the rest looked up from reference TRBV7-2 and TRBJ1-5, is GAGVSQSPSNKVTEKGKDVELRCDPISGHTALYWYRQSLGQGLEFLIYFQGNSAPDKSGLPSDRFSAERTGGSVSTLTIQRTQQEDSAVYLCASSITGTGGWQPQHFGDGTRLSIL.